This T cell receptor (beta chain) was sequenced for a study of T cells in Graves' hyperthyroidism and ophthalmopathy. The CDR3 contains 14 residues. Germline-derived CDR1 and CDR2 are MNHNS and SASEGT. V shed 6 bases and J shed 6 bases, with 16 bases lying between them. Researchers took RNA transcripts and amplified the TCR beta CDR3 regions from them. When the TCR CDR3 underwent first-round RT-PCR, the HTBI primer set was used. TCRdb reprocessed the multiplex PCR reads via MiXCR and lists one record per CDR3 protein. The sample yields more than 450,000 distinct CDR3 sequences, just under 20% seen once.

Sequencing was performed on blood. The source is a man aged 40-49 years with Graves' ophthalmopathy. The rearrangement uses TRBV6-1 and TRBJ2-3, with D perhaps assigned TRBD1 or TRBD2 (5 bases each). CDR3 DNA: TGTGCCAGCAGAGTTGTCGTCGGGGCTGATACGCAGTATTTT. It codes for CASRVVVGADTQYF.